The table lists the clone carrying this T cell receptor beta chain with a few counts. A single record per CDR3 protein comes from TCRdb applying MiXCR to the 5' RACE reads. This sample has 250,000 to 300,000 distinct CDR3 sequences, with 5.2% found just once. There are 15 residues in the CDR3. Germline V lookup: CDR1 ENHRY, CDR2 SYGVKD. V lost 5 bases and J lost 7; bases outside the gene matches: 11. This entry comes from a study of T cells after yellow fever vaccination. This clonotype originated in a man younger than 35 who received the YFV17D yellow fever vaccine. The sample consisted of CD4+ T cells sorted from PBMCs, taken on the day of the yellow fever booster vaccination. The chain carries TRBV10-3 and TRBJ2-1, with 7 bases aligning to TRBD2. CDR3 in DNA: TGTGCCATCAGTTCTCCAGGACTAGGGTTAAATGAGCAGTTCTTC. It translates to CAISSPGLGLNEQFF.